This is a list of T cell receptor beta chains from one sample in a study of neurological immune-mediated disorders. TCRdb processed the 5' RACE reads anew with MiXCR; each CDR3 protein has one entry. The repertoire has around 16,000 distinct CDR3 sequences, 20% to 25% of them found once; the top ten carry 23%. Sequencing was carried out using PBMCs. The receptors come from a man aged 50-59 years in good health. Both conserved end residues are part of each CDR3.

CDR3aa | v_gene | len
CASSFASGMVSYNEQFF | TRBV7-2 | 17
CSAPSTGLFGYTF | TRBV20-1 | 13
CASSLEQGARVQFF | TRBV5-5 | 14
CASSLTSGRAREQYF | TRBV4-3 | 15
CASSQPREGYSGNTIYF | TRBV4-1 | 17
CSARDVNWGATDTQYF | TRBV20-1 | 16
CSVGALSGSREQYF | TRBV29-1 | 14
CSGGGLGSNQPQHF | TRBV20-1 | 14
CSASPYLTSGTTDTQYF | TRBV20-1 | 17
CASSLKPLYDEQFF | TRBV5-1 | 14
CSARPSNYEQYF | TRBV20-1 | 12
CASSDHYEQYF | TRBV7-2 | 11
CASSQDLGLAVRNEQFF | TRBV4-1 | 17
CASSRRGPGEQYF | TRBV7-9 | 13
CASSEETRAGGYTF | TRBV2 | 14
CASSERGTQAFF | TRBV7-2 | 12
CASRKTSGSYEQYF | TRBV6-2/TRBV6-3 | 14
CASRMDRVTDTQYF | TRBV27 | 14
CASSQRVRDEQFF | TRBV4-1 | 13
CASSQDWARLYEQYF | TRBV3-1 | 15
CASSLSEGGWNIQYF | TRBV7-2 | 15
CASSTVGGPFNEQFF | TRBV9 | 15
CSAPSGTDTQYF | TRBV20-1 | 12
CASRIVAGGTYEQYF | TRBV5-1 | 15
CASSQWTGGEQYF | TRBV7-3 | 13
CASTQGVGAQYF | TRBV28 | 12
CSARDQVTSGYSYNEQFF | TRBV20-1 | 18
CSVAPRLAGVREQYF | TRBV29-1 | 15